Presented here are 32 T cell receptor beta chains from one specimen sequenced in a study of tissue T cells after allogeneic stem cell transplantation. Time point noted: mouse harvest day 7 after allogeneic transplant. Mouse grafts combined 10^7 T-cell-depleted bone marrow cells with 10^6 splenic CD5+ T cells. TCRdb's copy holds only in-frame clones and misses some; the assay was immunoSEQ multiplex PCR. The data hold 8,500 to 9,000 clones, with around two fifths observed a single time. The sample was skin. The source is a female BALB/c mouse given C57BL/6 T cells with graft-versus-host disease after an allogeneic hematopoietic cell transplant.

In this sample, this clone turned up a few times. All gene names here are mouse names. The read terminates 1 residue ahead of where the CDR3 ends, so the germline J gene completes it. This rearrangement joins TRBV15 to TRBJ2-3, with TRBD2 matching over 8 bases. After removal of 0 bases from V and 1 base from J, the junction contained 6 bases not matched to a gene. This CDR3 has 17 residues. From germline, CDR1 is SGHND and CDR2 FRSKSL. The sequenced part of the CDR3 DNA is TGTGCCAGCAGTTTAGCGCGGGGGGGCGAAGGTGCAGAAACGCTGTAT. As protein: CASSLARGGEGAETLY. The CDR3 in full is CASSLARGGEGAETLYF.

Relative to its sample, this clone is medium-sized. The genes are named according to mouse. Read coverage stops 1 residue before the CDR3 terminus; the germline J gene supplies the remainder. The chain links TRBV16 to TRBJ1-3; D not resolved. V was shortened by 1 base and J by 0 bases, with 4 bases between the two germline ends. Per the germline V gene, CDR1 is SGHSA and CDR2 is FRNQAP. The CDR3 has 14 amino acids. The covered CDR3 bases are TGTGCAAGCAGCTTAGTAGTTTCTGGAAATACGCTCTAT. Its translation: CASSLVVSGNTLY. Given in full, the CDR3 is CASSLVVSGNTLYF.

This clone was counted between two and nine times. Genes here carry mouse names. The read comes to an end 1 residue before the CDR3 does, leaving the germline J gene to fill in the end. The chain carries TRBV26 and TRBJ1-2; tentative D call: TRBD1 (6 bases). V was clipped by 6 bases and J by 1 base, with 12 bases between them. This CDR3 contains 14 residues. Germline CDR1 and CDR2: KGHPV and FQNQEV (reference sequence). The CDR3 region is CASRHQGKNSDYTF. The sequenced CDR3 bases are TGTGCCAGCAGGCATCAGGGGAAAAACTCCGACTACACC.

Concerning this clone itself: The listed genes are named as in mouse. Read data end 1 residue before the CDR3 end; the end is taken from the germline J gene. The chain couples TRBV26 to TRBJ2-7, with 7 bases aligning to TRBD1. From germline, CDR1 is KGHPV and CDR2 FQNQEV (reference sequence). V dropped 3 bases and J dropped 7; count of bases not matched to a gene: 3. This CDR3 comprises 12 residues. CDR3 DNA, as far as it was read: TGTGCCAGCAGTCTAGACAGGGACGAACAGTAC. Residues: CASSLDRDEQY. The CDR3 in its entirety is CASSLDRDEQYF. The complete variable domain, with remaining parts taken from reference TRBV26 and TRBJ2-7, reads NSKVIQTPRYLVKGQGQKAKMRCIPEKGHPVVFWYQQNKNNEFKFLINFQNQEVLQQIDMTEKRFSAECPSNSPCSLEIQSSEAGDSALYLCASSLDRDEQYFGPGTRLTVL.

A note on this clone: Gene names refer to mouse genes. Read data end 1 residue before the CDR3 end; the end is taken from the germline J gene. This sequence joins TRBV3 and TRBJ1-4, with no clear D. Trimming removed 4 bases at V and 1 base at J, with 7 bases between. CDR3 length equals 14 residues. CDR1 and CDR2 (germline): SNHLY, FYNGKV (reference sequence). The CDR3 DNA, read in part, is TGTGCCAGCAGCTCCAAAAATTCCAACGAAAGATTATTT. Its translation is CASSSKNSNERLF. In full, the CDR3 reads CASSSKNSNERLFF.

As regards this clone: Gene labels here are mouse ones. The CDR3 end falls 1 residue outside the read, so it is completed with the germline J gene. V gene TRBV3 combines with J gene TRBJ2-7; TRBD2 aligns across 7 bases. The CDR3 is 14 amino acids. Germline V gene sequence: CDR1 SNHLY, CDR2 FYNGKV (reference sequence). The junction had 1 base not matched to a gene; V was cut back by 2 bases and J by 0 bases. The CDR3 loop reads CASSLRTGSYEQYF. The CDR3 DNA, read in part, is TGTGCCAGCAGCTTAAGGACTGGCTCCTATGAACAGTAC.

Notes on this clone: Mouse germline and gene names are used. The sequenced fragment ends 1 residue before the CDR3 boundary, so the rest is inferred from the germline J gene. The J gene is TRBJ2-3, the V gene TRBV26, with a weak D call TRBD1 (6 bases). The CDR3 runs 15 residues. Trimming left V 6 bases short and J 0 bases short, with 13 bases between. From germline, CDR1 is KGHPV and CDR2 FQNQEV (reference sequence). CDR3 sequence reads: CASSRGTPSAETLYF. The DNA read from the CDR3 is TGTGCCAGCAGCCGAGGGACACCTAGTGCAGAAACGCTGTAT.

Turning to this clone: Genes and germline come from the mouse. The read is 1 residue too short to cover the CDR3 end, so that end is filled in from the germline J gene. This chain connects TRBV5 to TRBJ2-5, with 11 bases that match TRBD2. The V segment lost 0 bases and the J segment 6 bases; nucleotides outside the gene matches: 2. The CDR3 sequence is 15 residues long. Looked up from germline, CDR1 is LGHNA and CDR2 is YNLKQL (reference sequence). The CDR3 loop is CASSQEGLGVDTQYF. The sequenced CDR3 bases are TGTGCCAGCAGCCAAGAGGGACTGGGGGTTGACACCCAGTAC.

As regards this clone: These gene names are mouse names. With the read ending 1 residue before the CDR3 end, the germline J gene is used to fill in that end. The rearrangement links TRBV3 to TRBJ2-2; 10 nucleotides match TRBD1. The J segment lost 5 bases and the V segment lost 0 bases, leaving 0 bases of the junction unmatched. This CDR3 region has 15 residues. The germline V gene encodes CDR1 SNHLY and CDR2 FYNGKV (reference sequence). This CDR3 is CASSLAGQGTGQLYF. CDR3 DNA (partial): TGTGCCAGCAGCTTAGCGGGACAGGGGACCGGGCAGCTCTAC.

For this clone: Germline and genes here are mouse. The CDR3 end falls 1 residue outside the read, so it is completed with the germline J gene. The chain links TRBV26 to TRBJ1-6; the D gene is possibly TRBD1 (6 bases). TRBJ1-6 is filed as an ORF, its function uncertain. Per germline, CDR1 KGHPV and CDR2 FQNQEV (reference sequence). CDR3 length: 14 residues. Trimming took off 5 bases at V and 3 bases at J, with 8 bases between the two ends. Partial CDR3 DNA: TGTGCCAGCAGTGTGGGACACTATAATTCGCCCCTCTAC. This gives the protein CASSVGHYNSPLY. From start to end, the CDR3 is CASSVGHYNSPLYF.

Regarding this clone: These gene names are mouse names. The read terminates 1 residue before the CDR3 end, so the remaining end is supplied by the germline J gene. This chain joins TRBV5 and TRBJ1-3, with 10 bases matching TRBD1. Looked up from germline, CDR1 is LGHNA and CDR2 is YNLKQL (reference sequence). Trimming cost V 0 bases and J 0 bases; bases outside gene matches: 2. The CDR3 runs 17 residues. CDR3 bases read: TGTGCCAGCAGCCAAGAGACAGGGGGCGTTTCTGGAAATACGCTCTAT. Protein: CASSQETGGVSGNTLY. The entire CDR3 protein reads CASSQETGGVSGNTLYF.

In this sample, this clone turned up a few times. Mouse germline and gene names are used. CDR3 bases read: TGCACCTGCAGTGCAGATCGTAAGGGGGCCTCCTATGAACAGTAC. It is translated as CTCSADRKGASYEQY. The CDR3 reads in full as CTCSADRKGASYEQYF. This rearrangement joins TRBV1 to TRBJ2-7, with D possibly TRBD1 on 7 matching bases. The read ends 1 residue before the CDR3 terminus; that terminus is restored from the germline J gene. Trimming removed 0 bases at V and 0 bases at J, with 12 bases between. This CDR3 region has 16 residues. The V gene's germline CDR1 is NSQYPW and CDR2 LRSPGD (reference sequence). The full variable domain, in which reference TRBV1 and TRBJ2-7 provide the parts outside the CDR3, is VTLLEQNPRWRLVPRGQAVNLRCILKNSQYPWMSWYQQDLQKQLQWLFTLRSPGDKEVKSLPGADYLATRVTDTELRLQVANMSQGRTLYCTCSADRKGASYEQYFGPGTRLTVL.

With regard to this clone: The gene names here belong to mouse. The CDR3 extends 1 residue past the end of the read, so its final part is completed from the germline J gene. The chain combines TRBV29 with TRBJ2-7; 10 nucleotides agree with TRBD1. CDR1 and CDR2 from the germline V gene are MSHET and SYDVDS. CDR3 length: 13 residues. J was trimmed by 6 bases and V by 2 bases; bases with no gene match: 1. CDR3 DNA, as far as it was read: TGTGCTAGCAGTTTAGACAGGGGGCTTGAACAGTAC. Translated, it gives CASSLDRGLEQY. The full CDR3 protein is CASSLDRGLEQYF.

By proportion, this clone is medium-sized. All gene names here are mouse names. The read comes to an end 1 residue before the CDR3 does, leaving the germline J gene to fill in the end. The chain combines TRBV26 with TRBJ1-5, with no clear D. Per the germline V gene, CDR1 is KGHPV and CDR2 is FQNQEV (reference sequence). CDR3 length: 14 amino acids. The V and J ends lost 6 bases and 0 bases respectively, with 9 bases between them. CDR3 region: CASSPGNNNQAPLF. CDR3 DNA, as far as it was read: TGTGCCAGCAGCCCCGGGAATAACAACCAGGCTCCGCTT.

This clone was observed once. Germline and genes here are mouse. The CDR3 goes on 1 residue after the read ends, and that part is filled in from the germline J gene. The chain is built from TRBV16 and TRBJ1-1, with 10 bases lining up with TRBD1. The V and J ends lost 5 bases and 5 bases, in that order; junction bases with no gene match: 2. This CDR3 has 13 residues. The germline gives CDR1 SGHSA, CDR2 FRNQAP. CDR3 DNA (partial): TGTGCAAGCAGCCTGGGACAGGGGACAGAAGTCTTC. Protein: CASSLGQGTEVF. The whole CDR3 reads CASSLGQGTEVFF.

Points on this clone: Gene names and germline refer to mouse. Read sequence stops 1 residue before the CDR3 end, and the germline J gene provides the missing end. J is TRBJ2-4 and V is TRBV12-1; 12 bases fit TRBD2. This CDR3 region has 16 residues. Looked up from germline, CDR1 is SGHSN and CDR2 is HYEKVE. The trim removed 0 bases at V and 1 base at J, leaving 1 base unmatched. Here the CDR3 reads CASSLDWGGGQNTLYF. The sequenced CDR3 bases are TGTGCCAGCTCTCTCGACTGGGGGGGCGGTCAAAACACCTTGTAC.

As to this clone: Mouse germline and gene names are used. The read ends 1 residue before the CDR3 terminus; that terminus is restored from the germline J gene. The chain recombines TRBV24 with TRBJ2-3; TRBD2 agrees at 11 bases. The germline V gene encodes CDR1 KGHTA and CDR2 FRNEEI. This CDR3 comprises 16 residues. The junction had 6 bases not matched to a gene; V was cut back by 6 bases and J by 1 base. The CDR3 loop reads CASSHWGGGGAETLYF. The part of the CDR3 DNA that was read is TGTGCCAGCAGCCACTGGGGGGGCGGGGGTGCAGAAACGCTGTAT.

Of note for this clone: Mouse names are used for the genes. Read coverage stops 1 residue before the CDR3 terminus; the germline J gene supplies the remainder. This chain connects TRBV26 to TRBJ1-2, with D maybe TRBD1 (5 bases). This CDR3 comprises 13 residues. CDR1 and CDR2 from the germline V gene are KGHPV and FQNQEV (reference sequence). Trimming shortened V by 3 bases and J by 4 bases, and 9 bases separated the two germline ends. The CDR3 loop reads CASSLAGFSDYTF. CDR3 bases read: TGTGCCAGCAGTCTTGCAGGGTTCTCCGACTACACC.

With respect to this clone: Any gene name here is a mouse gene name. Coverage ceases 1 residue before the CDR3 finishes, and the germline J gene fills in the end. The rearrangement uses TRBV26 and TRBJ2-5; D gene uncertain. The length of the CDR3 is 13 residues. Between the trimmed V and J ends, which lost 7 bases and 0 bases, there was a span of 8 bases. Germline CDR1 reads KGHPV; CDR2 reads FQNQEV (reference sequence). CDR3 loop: CASTSRNQDTQYF. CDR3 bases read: TGTGCCAGCACATCAAGAAACCAAGACACCCAGTAC. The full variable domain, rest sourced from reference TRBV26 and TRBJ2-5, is NSKVIQTPRYLVKGQGQKAKMRCIPEKGHPVVFWYQQNKNNEFKFLINFQNQEVLQQIDMTEKRFSAECPSNSPCSLEIQSSEAGDSALYLCASTSRNQDTQYFGPGTRLLVL.

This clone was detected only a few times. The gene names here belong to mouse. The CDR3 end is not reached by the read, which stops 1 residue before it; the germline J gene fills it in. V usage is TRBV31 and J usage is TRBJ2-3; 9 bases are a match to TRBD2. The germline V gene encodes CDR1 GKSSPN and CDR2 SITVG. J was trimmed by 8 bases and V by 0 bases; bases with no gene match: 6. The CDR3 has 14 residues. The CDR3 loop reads CAWSLELGGGTLYF. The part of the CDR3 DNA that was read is TGTGCCTGGAGTCTCGAACTGGGGGGAGGAACGCTGTAT.

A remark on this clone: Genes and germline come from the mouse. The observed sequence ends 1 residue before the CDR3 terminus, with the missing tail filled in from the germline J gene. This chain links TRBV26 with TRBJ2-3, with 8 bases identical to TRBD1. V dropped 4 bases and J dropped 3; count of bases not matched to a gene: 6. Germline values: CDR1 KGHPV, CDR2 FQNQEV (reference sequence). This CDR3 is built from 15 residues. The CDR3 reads CASSQGRGRAETLYF. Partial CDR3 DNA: TGTGCCAGCAGTCAAGGCAGGGGGCGAGCAGAAACGCTGTAT.

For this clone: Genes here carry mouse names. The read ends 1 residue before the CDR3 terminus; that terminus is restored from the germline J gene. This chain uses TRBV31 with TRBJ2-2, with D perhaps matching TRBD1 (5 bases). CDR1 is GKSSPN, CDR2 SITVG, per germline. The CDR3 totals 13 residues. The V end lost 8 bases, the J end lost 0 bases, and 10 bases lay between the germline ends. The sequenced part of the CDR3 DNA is TGTGCCAAAGACAGCACAAACACCGGGCAGCTCTAC. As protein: CAKDSTNTGQLY. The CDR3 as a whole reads CAKDSTNTGQLYF.

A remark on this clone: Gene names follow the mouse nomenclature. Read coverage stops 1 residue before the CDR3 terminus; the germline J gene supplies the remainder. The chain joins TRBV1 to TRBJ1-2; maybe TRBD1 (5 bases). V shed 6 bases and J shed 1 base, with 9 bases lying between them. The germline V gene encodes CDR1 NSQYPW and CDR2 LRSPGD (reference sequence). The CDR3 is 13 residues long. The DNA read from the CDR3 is TGCACCTGCAGCCGGGGGAAAAACTCCGACTACACC. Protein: CTCSRGKNSDYT. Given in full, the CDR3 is CTCSRGKNSDYTF.

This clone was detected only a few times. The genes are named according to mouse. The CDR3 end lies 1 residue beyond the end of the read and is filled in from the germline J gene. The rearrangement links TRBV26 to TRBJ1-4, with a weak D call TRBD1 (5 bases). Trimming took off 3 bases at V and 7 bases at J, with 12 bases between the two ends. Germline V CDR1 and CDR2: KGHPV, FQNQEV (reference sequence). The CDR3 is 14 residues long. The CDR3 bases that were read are TGTGCCAGCAGTCTCCCAGGGAGGACCGAAAGATTATTT. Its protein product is CASSLPGRTERLF. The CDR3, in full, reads CASSLPGRTERLFF.

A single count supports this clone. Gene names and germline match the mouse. CDR3 amino acids: CASSPGLGRAETLYF. The part of the CDR3 DNA that was read is TGTGCCAGCAGCCCCGGACTGGGGCGAGCAGAAACGCTGTAT. V is TRBV3 and J is TRBJ2-3; 9 nucleotides agree with TRBD2. The read is 1 residue too short to cover the CDR3 end, so that end is filled in from the germline J gene. CDR3 size: 15 residues. The germline V gene encodes CDR1 SNHLY and CDR2 FYNGKV (reference sequence). Trimming at V came to 5 bases and at J to 3 bases, leaving 6 bases not matched to a gene.

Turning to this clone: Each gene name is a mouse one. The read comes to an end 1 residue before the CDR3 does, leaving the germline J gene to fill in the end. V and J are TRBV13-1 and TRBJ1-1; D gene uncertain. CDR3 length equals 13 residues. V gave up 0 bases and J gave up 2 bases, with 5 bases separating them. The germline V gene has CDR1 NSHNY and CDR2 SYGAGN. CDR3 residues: CASSDEDNTEVFF. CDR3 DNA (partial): TGTGCCAGCAGTGATGAGGACAACACAGAAGTCTTC.

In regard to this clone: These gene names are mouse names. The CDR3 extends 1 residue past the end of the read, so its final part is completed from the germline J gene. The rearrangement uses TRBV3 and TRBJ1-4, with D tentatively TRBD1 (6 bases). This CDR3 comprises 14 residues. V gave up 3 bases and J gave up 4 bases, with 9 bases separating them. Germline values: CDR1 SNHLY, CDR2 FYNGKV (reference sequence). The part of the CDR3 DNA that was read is TGTGCCAGCAGCTTGGGACAATACAACGAAAGATTATTT. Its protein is CASSLGQYNERLF. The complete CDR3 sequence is CASSLGQYNERLFF.

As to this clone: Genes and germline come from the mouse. The part of the CDR3 DNA that was read is TGTGCCAGCAGTCAGAGGCTCAACACAGAAGTCTTC. Translated: CASSQRLNTEVF. The whole CDR3 sequence reads CASSQRLNTEVFF. The rearrangement uses TRBV26 and TRBJ1-1; D gene ambiguous. The CDR3 is cut off 1 residue early in the read; its end comes from the germline J gene. CDR3 length: 13 residues. V gave up 4 bases and J gave up 2 bases, with 8 bases separating them. The germline V gene encodes CDR1 KGHPV and CDR2 FQNQEV (reference sequence).

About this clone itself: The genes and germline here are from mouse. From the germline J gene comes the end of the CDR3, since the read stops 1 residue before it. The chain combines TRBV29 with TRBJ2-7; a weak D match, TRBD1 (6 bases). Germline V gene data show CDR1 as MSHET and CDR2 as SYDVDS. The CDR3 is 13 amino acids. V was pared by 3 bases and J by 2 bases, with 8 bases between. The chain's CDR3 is CASSFRGAYEQYF. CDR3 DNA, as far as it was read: TGTGCTAGCAGTTTCAGGGGCGCCTATGAACAGTAC.

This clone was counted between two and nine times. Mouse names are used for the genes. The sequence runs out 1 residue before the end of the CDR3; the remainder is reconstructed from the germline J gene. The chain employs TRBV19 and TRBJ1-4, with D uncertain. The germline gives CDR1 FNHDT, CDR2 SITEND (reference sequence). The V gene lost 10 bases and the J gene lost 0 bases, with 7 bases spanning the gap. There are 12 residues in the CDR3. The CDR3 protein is CAVQISNERLFF. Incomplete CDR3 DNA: TGTGCCGTTCAAATTTCCAACGAAAGATTATTT.

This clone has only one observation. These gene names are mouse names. CDR3 DNA (partial): TGTGCCAGCTCTCTGGGGATTCAAAACACCTTGTAC. This sequence encodes CASSLGIQNTLY. The entire CDR3 reads CASSLGIQNTLYF. The chain joins TRBV12-1 to TRBJ2-4; D is uncertain. The observed sequence ends 1 residue before the CDR3 terminus, with the missing tail filled in from the germline J gene. CDR3 size: 13 residues. Germline V gene sequence: CDR1 SGHSN, CDR2 HYEKVE. The V gene lost 1 base and the J gene lost 2 bases, with 6 bases spanning the gap.

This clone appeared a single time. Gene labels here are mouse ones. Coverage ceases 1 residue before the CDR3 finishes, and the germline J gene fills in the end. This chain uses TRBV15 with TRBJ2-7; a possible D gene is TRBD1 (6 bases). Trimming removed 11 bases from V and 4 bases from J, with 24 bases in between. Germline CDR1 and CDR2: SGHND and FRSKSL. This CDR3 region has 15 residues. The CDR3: CAPVPPGQKKYEQYF. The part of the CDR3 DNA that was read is TGTGCCCCAGTCCCCCCCGGACAGAAAAAATATGAACAGTAC.